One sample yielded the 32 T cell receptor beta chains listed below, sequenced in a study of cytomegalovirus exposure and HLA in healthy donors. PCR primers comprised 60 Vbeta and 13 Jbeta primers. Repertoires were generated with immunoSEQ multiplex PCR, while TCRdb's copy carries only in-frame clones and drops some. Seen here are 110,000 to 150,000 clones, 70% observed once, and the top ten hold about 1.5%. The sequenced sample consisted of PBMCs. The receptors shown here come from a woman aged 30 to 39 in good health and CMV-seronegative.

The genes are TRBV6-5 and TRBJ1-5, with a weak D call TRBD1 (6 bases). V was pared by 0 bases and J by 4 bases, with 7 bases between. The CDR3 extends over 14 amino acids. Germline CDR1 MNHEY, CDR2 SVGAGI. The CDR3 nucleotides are TGTGCCAGCAGTTACTCGAGGGGGAATCAGCCCCAGCATTTT. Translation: CASSYSRGNQPQHF.

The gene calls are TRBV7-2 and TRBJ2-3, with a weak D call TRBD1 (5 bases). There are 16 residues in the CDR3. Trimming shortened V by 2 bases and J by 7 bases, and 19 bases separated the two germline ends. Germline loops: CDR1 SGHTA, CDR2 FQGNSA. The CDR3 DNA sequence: TGTGCCAGCAGCTTAAACGTGGCAGGGTTCAGAAATACGCAGTATTTT. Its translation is CASSLNVAGFRNTQYF.

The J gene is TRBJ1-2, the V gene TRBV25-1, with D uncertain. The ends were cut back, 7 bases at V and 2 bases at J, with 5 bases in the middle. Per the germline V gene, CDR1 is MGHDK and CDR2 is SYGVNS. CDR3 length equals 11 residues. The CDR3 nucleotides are TGTGCCAGCACGGGGAACTATGGCTACACCTTC. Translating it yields CASTGNYGYTF.

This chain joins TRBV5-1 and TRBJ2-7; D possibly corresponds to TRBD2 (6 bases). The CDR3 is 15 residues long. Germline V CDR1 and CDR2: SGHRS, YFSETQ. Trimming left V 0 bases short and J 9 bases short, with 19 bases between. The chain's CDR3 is CASSLGSGLEEGQYF. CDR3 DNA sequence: TGCGCCAGCAGCTTGGGGTCGGGCCTCGAGGAGGGGCAGTACTTC.

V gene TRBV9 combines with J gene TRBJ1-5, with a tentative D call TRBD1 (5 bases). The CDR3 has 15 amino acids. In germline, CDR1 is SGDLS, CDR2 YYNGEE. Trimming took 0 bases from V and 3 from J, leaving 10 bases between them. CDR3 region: CASSVGSGFNQPQHF. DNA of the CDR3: TGTGCCAGCAGCGTAGGGTCAGGGTTCAATCAGCCCCAGCATTTT.

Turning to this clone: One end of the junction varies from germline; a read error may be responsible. The CDR3 DNA follows: TGTGCTAGCAGTCGTGGACAACAAGAGACCCAGTACTTC. Its protein product is CASSRGQQETQYF. This chain joins TRBV7-7 and TRBJ2-5, with D perhaps matching TRBD1 (5 bases). The length of the CDR3 is 13 residues. CDR1 is SSHAT, CDR2 FNYEAQ, per germline (reference sequence).

CDR3 DNA: TGTGCCAGCAGCCTCAATCAGCCCCAGCATTTT. Translation gives CASSLNQPQHF. The chain recombines TRBV28 with TRBJ1-5; D is ambiguous. From germline, CDR1 is MDHEN and CDR2 SYDVKM. The V end lost 6 bases, the J end lost 3 bases, and 3 bases lay between the germline ends. This CDR3 has 11 residues.

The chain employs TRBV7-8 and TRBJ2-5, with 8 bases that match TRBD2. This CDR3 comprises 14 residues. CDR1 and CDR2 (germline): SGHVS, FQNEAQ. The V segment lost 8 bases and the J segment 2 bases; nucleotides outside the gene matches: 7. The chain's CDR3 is CASWGAGGQETQYF. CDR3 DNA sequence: TGTGCCAGCTGGGGGGCGGGAGGACAAGAGACCCAGTACTTC.

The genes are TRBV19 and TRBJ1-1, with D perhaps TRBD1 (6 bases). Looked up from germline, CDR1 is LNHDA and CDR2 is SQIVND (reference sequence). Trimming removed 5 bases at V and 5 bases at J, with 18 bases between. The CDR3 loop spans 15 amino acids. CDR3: CASSLITRGFTEAFF. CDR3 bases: TGTGCCAGTAGTTTAATCACAAGGGGGTTTACTGAAGCTTTCTTT.

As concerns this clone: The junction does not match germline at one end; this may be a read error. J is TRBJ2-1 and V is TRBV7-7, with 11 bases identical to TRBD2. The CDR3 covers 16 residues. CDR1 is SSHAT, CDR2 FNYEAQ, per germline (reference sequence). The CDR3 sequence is CASSVATSGEYNEQFF. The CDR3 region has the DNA TGTGCTAGCAGCGTCGCGACTAGCGGGGAATACAATGAGCAGTTCTTC.

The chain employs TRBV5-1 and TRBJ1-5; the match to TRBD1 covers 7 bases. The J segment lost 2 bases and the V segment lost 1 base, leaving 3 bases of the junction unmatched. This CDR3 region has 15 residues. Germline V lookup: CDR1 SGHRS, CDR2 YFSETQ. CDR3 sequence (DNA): TGCGCCAGCAGCTTGAGTACAGGGGGCAATCAGCCCCAGCATTTT. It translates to CASSLSTGGNQPQHF.

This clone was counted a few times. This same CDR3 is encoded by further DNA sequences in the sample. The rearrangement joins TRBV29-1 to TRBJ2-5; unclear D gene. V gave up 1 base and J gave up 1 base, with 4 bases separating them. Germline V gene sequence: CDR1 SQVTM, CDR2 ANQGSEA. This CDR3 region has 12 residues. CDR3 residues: CSVEAIQETQYF. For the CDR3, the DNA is TGCAGCGTTGAAGCCATCCAAGAGACCCAGTACTTC.

The CDR3 DNA is TGTGCCAGCAGTTTTAGTAGGGGTGTTTGGCAGTTCTTC. Encoded protein: CASSFSRGVWQFF. The rearrangement links TRBV27 to TRBJ2-1; tentatively, D is TRBD1 (5 bases). CDR1 MNHEY and CDR2 SMNVEV come from the germline V gene (reference sequence). The CDR3 runs to 13 residues. V was clipped by 3 bases and J by 12 bases, with 15 bases between them.

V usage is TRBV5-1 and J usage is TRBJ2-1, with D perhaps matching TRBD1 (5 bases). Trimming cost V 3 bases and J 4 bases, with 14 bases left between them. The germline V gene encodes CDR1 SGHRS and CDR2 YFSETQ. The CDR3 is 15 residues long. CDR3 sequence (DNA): TGCGCCAGCAGCTCGGCGACAGAGAGATACAATGAGCAGTTCTTC. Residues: CASSSATERYNEQFF.

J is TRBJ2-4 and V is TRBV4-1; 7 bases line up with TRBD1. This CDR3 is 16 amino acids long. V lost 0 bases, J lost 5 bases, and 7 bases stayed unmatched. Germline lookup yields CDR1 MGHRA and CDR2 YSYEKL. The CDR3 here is CASSQDSAQGENIQYF. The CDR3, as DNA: TGCGCCAGCAGCCAAGATTCCGCGCAGGGGGAAAACATTCAGTACTTC.

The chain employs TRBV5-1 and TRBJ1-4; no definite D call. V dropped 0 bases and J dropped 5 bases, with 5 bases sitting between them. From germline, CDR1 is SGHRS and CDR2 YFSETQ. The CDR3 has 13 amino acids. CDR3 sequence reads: CASSLGLNEKLFF. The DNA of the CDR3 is TGCGCCAGCAGCTTGGGGCTGAATGAAAAACTGTTTTTT.

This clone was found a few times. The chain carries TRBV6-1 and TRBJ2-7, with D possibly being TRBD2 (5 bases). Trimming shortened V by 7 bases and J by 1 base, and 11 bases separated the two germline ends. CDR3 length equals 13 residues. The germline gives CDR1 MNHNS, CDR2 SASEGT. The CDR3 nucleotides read TGTGCCAGCAAAAGCGGCGGTTCCTACGAGCAGTACTTC. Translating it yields CASKSGGSYEQYF.

The CDR3 region is CASRTGPNEKLFF. CDR3 sequence (DNA): TGTGCCAGCAGGACAGGGCCTAATGAAAAACTGTTTTTT. The rearrangement uses TRBV6-5 and TRBJ1-4; TRBD1 matches at 7 bases. Germline V gene data show CDR1 as MNHEY and CDR2 as SVGAGI. The ends lost 6 bases at V and 3 bases at J; junction bases unmatched: 1. The CDR3 contains 13 residues.

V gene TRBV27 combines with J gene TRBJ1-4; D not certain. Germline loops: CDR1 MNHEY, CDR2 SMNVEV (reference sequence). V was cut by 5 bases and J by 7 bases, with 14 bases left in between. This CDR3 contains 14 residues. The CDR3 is CASSPHGRSEKLFF. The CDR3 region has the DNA TGTGCCAGCAGTCCCCACGGGAGGAGTGAAAAACTGTTTTTT.

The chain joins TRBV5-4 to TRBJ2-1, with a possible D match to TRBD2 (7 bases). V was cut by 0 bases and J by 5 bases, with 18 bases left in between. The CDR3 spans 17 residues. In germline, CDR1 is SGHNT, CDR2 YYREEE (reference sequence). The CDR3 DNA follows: TGTGCCAGCAGCTTGGGGTCAGGGGAGGGGCAGGACAATGAGCAGTTCTTC. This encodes CASSLGSGEGQDNEQFF. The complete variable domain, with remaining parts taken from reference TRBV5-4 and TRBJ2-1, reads ETGVTQSPTHLIKTRGQQVTLRCSSQSGHNTVSWYQQALGQGPQFIFQYYREEENGRGNFPPRFSGLQFPNYSSELNVNALELDDSALYLCASSLGSGEGQDNEQFFGPGTRLTVL.

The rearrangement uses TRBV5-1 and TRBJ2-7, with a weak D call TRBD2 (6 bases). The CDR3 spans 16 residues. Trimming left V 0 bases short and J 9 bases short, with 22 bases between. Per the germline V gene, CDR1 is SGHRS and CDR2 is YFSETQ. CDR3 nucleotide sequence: TGCGCCAGCAGCTTGGCAGGGACTTCTGTCGAGTTAGGGCAGTACTTC. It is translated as CASSLAGTSVELGQYF.

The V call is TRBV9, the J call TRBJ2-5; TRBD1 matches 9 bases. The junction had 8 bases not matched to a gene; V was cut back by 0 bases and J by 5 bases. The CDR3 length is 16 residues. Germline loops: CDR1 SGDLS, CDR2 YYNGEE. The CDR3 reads CASSVGPDRGRETQYF. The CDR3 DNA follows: TGTGCCAGCAGCGTAGGGCCGGACAGGGGTCGGGAGACCCAGTACTTC.

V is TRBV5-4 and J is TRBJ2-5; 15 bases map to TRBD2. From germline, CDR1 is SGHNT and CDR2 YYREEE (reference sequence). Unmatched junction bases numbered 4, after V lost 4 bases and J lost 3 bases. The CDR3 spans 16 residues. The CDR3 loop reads CASSRTSGGAKETQYF. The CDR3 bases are TGTGCCAGCAGCAGGACTAGCGGGGGGGCTAAAGAGACCCAGTACTTC.

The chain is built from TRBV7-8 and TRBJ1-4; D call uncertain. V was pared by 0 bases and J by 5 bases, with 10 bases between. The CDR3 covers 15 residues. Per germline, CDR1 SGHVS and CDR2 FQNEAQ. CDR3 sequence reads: CASSLAGRLNEKLFF. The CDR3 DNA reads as TGTGCCAGCAGCTTAGCCGGCAGACTAAATGAAAAACTGTTTTTT.

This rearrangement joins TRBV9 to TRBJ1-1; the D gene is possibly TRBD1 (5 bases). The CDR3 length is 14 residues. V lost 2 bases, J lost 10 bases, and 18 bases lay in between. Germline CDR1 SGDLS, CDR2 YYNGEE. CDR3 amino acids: CASSVERQPGLAFF. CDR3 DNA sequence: TGTGCCAGCAGCGTGGAAAGACAGCCTGGATTAGCTTTCTTT.

CDR3 in DNA: TGTGCCAGCACCTACTCTGAGGTTACGCCCCAGCATTTT. Translated: CASTYSEVTPQHF. This chain links TRBV6-1 with TRBJ1-5; no definite D call. CDR1 MNHNS and CDR2 SASEGT come from the germline V gene. The V gene lost 7 bases and the J gene lost 9 bases, with 16 bases spanning the gap. The CDR3 length is 13 residues.

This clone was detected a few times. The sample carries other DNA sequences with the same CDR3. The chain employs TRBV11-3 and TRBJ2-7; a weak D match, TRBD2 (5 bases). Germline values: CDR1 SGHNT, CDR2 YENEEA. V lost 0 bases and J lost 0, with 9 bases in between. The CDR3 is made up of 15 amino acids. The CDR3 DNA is TGTGCCAGCAGCTTAGACCGGGGTCCCTCCTACGAGCAGTACTTC. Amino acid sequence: CASSLDRGPSYEQYF. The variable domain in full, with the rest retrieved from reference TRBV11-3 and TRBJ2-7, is EAGVVQSPRYKIIEKKQPVAFWCNPISGHNTLYWYLQNLGQGPELLIRYENEEAVDDSQLPKDRFSAERLKGVDSTLKIQPAELGDSAVYLCASSLDRGPSYEQYFGPGTRLTVT.

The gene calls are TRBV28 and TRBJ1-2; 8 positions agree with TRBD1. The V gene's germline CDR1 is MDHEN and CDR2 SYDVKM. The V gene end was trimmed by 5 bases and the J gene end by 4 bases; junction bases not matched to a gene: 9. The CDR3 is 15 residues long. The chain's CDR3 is CASSTGTGVFYGYTF. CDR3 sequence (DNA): TGTGCCAGCAGTACCGGGACAGGAGTCTTCTATGGCTACACCTTC.

CDR3 in amino acids: CASSSLAGGAKNIQYF. The CDR3 nucleotides read TGTGCCAGCAGCTCCTTAGCGGGGGGAGCCAAAAACATTCAGTACTTC. The gene calls are TRBV5-4 and TRBJ2-4; TRBD2 matches at 10 bases. The V gene end was trimmed by 3 bases and the J gene end by 0 bases; junction bases not matched to a gene: 3. Germline V lookup: CDR1 SGHNT, CDR2 YYREEE (reference sequence). CDR3 length equals 16 residues.

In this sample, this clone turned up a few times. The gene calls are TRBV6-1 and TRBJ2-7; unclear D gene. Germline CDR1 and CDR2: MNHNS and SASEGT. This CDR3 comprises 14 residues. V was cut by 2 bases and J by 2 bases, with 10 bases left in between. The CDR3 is CASSEMGSTYEQYV. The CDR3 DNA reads TGTGCCAGCAGTGAAATGGGCTCCACCTACGAGCAGTACGTC.

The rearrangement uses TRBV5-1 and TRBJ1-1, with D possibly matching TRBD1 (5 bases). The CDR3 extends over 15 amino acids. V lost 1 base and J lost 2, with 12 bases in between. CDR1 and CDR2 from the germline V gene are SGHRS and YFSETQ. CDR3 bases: TGCGCCAGCAGCTTGATGGGCCAGGGAAACACTGAAGCTTTCTTT. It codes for CASSLMGQGNTEAFF. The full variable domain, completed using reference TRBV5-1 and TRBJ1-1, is KAGVTQTPRYLIKTRGQQVTLSCSPISGHRSVSWYQQTPGQGLQFLFEYFSETQRNKGNFPGRFSGRQFSNSRSEMNVSTLELGDSALYLCASSLMGQGNTEAFFGQGTRLTVV.

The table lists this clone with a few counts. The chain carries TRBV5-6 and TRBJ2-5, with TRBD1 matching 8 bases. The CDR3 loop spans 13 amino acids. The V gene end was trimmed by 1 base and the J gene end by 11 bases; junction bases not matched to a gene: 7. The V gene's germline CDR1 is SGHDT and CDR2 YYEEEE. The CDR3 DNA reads TGTGCCAGCAGCTTGACAGGGGGAGTGGAGCAGTACTTC. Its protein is CASSLTGGVEQYF.